These 21 T cell receptor beta chains were sequenced from one sample in a study of graft-versus-host responses after intestinal transplantation (dated by TCRdb to 2020 to 2022). The time point tag for this specimen amounts to: cells obtained before transplantation from donor or recipient. Antigen specificity for these receptors is unknown. Library prep was done by the immunoSEQ multiplex PCR assay. Not all clones reach the TCRdb copy of this immuneACCESS table, which keeps in-frame sequences only. Checked studies attribute under half of the gap to unresolved V genes and leave the rest unexplained. The sample table records about 100,000 clones; about 90% of these occur just once. The ten largest account for over 0.95% of the sample. The source was unstimulated CD4+ T cells sorted from spleen or lymph node cells, collected before transplant. These receptors all come from a human donor who was the organ donor for an intestinal transplant.

The chain uses TRBV6-1 and TRBJ2-3; TRBD1 matches 9 bases. The CDR3 is 15 residues long. CDR1 MNHNS and CDR2 SASEGT come from the germline V gene. J gave up 0 bases and V 4 bases, and 2 bases lay outside the gene matches. CDR3 in amino acids: CASSVGTGSTDTQYF. The CDR3 nucleotides are TGTGCCAGCAGTGTCGGGACAGGGAGCACAGATACGCAGTATTTT.

This clone has just one count. The V and J genes are TRBV2 and TRBJ2-4; no clear D gene. This CDR3 contains 16 residues. CDR1 is SNHLY and CDR2 is FYNNEI in the germline V gene. Between the trimmed V and J ends, which lost 5 bases and 0 bases, there was a span of 14 bases. CDR3 in DNA: TGTGCCAGCAGTCAAGGGTTCATTAGAGCCAAAAACATTCAGTACTTC. Translating gives CASSQGFIRAKNIQYF.

V is TRBV30 and J is TRBJ1-1; D gene uncertain. CDR1 GTSNPN and CDR2 SVGIG come from the germline V gene (reference sequence). The V gene lost 6 bases and the J gene lost 6 bases, with 11 bases spanning the gap. The CDR3 is made up of 11 amino acids. The CDR3 protein is CACSGRSEAFF. The CDR3 bases are TGTGCCTGCTCGGGGAGGTCTGAAGCTTTCTTT.

The chain combines TRBV9 with TRBJ2-3; D uncertain. CDR1 and CDR2 (germline): SGDLS, YYNGEE. V was cut by 0 bases and J by 2 bases, with 7 bases left in between. The CDR3 totals 14 residues. The CDR3 nucleotides are TGTGCCAGCAGCGTAGTTGGTAACACAGATACGCAGTATTTT. It specifies CASSVVGNTDTQYF. Using reference TRBV9 and TRBJ2-3 for the parts outside the CDR3, the full variable domain is DSGVTQTPKHLITATGQRVTLRCSPRSGDLSVYWYQQSLDQGLQFLIQYYNGEERAKGNILERFSAQQFPDLHSELNLSSLELGDSALYFCASSVVGNTDTQYFGPGTRLTVL.

The chain recombines TRBV2 with TRBJ2-7; 10 nucleotides agree with TRBD1. The CDR3 runs 16 residues. The V segment lost 5 bases and the J segment 2 bases; nucleotides outside the gene matches: 9. Germline lookup yields CDR1 SNHLY and CDR2 FYNNEI. The CDR3, as DNA: TGTGCCAGCAGTAAGGTTGGACAGGGGGGCACCTACGAGCAGTACTTC. Its translation is CASSKVGQGGTYEQYF.

The V and J genes are TRBV11-2 and TRBJ1-6; D is ambiguous. Germline V gene data show CDR1 as SGHAT and CDR2 as FQNNGV. The CDR3 is 18 amino acids. Trimming took off 4 bases at V and 1 base at J, with 17 bases between the two ends. The CDR3 nucleotides are TGTGCCAGCAGCTCCCCGGGTTTCTGGGGATCCTATAATTCACCCCTCCACTTT. Its translation: CASSSPGFWGSYNSPLHF.

The chain is built from TRBV28 and TRBJ1-2, with 7 bases matching TRBD1. Germline V gives CDR1 MDHEN, CDR2 SYDVKM. The CDR3 spans 15 residues. V was pared by 6 bases and J by 8 bases, with 15 bases of the junction left unmatched. CDR3 sequence (DNA): TGTGCCAGCAGCCCCCCAAGACAGGGTTCTGGGGGCTACACCTTC. Its translation is CASSPPRQGSGGYTF.

V is TRBV10-1 and J is TRBJ2-7; no clear D gene. V was clipped by 3 bases and J by 0 bases, with 6 bases between them. The CDR3 consists of 13 residues. Germline V gives CDR1 WNHNN, CDR2 SYGVQD (reference sequence). CDR3 region: CASSDPSSYEQYF. The CDR3 nucleotides read TGCGCCAGCAGTGACCCAAGCTCCTACGAGCAGTACTTC.

CDR3 amino acids: CASSPPGRAGEKLFF. The CDR3 DNA is TGTGCCAGCTCACCACCGGGCAGGGCGGGCGAAAAACTGTTTTTT. This sequence joins TRBV18 and TRBJ1-4; TRBD1 is a possible D gene (5 bases). Germline values: CDR1 KGHSH, CDR2 LQKENI. CDR3 size: 15 residues. V was trimmed by 0 bases and J by 8 bases, leaving 13 bases between them.

The chain couples TRBV30 to TRBJ1-1; D might be TRBD1 (6 bases). CDR3 size: 13 residues. In germline, CDR1 is GTSNPN, CDR2 SVGIG (reference sequence). Trimming removed 8 bases at V and 0 bases at J, with 13 bases between. The CDR3 bases are TGTGCCCGGGGGGCAGACATGAACACTGAAGCTTTCTTT. Translating gives CARGADMNTEAFF.

This clone was recorded a few times. The chain couples TRBV28 to TRBJ1-6; D is undetermined. Looked up from germline, CDR1 is MDHEN and CDR2 is SYDVKM. The CDR3 covers 14 residues. The ends were cut back, 5 bases at V and 7 bases at J, with 12 bases in the middle. The CDR3 region is CASSRGLGNSPLHF. In DNA form, the CDR3 reads TGTGCCAGCAGTAGAGGACTGGGCAATTCACCCCTCCACTTT.

V gene TRBV6-1 combines with J gene TRBJ2-5; D uncertain. The J call could be wrong; TRBJ2-7 is a better fit for the DNA end. The length of the CDR3 is 13 residues. The germline V gene has CDR1 MNHNS and CDR2 SASEGT. CDR3 DNA sequence: TGTGCCAGCAGTGACCAATTATCCTACGAGCAGTACTTC. Protein: CASSDQLSYEQYF.

The V call is TRBV28, the J call TRBJ1-4; D remains ambiguous. V was shortened by 5 bases and J by 13 bases, with 20 bases between the two germline ends. Germline V CDR1 and CDR2: MDHEN, SYDVKM. The CDR3 contains 14 residues. The CDR3 is CASSLRGRSVRLFF. For the CDR3, the DNA is TGTGCCAGCAGTCTTCGAGGCCGGTCGGTTAGACTGTTTTTT.

The gene calls are TRBV7-9 and TRBJ2-2; D gene ambiguous. The germline V gene encodes CDR1 SEHNR and CDR2 FQNEAQ (reference sequence). The CDR3 contains 14 residues. V lost 0 bases to trimming and J lost 7 bases, with 9 bases between them. The CDR3 DNA is TGTGCCAGCAGCTTAGCTCTAGTGGACGGGGAGCTGTTTTTT. Translation: CASSLALVDGELFF.

The chain combines TRBV5-4 with TRBJ1-3; D possibly corresponds to TRBD1 (6 bases). V shed 2 bases and J shed 4 bases, with 7 bases lying between them. The V gene's germline CDR1 is SGHNT and CDR2 YYREEE (reference sequence). This CDR3 is built from 13 residues. The CDR3 DNA reads as TGTGCCAGCAGCTTTAGGGGGGGAAACACCATATATTTT. Encoded protein: CASSFRGGNTIYF. Full variable domain (rest looked up from reference TRBV5-4 and TRBJ1-3): ETGVTQSPTHLIKTRGQQVTLRCSSQSGHNTVSWYQQALGQGPQFIFQYYREEENGRGNFPPRFSGLQFPNYSSELNVNALELDDSALYLCASSFRGGNTIYFGEGSWLTVV.

The rearrangement uses TRBV2 and TRBJ2-5; TRBD2 matches at 8 bases. This CDR3 has 13 amino acids. The germline V gene has CDR1 SNHLY and CDR2 FYNNEI. With 4 bases clipped from V and 7 bases from J, the junction kept 5 bases outside the gene matches. The CDR3 reads CASSGPAGGTQYF. The CDR3 DNA sequence: TGTGCCAGCAGTGGGCCGGCGGGGGGGACCCAGTACTTC. Supplemented by reference TRBV2 and TRBJ2-5, the full variable domain reads EPEVTQTPSHQVTQMGQEVILRCVPISNHLYFYWYRQILGQKVEFLVSFYNNEISEKSEIFDDQFSVERPDGSNFTLKIRSTKLEDSAMYFCASSGPAGGTQYFGPGTRLLVL.

The chain combines TRBV11-1 with TRBJ1-1; no definite D call. In germline, CDR1 is SGHAT, CDR2 FQDESV (reference sequence). V was trimmed by 3 bases and J by 7 bases, leaving 9 bases between them. This CDR3 has 12 amino acids. The chain's CDR3 is CASSFGAVEAFF. The CDR3 nucleotides are TGTGCCAGCAGCTTCGGAGCAGTTGAAGCTTTCTTT.

CDR3 nucleotide sequence: TGTGCCAGCAGCGAGCGGACAGGGATCGCTGAAGCTTTCTTT. The encoded protein is CASSERTGIAEAFF. V is TRBV7-8 and J is TRBJ1-1, with 8 positions matching TRBD1. Germline trimming cut 5 bases from V and 6 bases from J; bases unmatched to any gene: 8. This CDR3 region has 14 residues. Germline CDR1 SGHVS, CDR2 FQNEAQ.

The rearrangement uses TRBV7-3 and TRBJ2-7, with D hard to call. From germline, CDR1 is SGHTA and CDR2 FQGTGA. The V gene lost 4 bases and the J gene lost 4 bases, with 14 bases spanning the gap. This CDR3 comprises 14 residues. CDR3 bases: TGTGCCAGCAGCTCCCGGGTAGGAGAGTACGAGCAGTACTTC. This gives the protein CASSSRVGEYEQYF.

The count of this clone is one. The chain combines TRBV7-9 with TRBJ2-7, with D possibly TRBD1 on 5 matching bases. Trimming stripped 1 base from V and 6 bases from J, with 10 bases between. The germline CDR1 and CDR2 sequences are SEHNR and FQNEAQ (reference sequence). The CDR3 is 13 residues long. CDR3 loop: CASSLEVGAEQYF. CDR3 DNA: TGTGCCAGCAGCTTAGAAGTAGGGGCCGAGCAGTACTTC. The whole variable domain, remainder taken from reference TRBV7-9 and TRBJ2-7, is DTGVSQNPRHKITKRGQNVTFRCDPISEHNRLYWYRQTLGQGPEFLTYFQNEAQLEKSRLLSDRFSAERPKGSFSTLEIQRTEQGDSAMYLCASSLEVGAEQYFGPGTRLTVT.

The chain recombines TRBV5-1 with TRBJ2-3, with D perhaps TRBD1 or TRBD2 (5 bases each). CDR1 is SGHRS, CDR2 YFSETQ, per germline. The CDR3 loop spans 13 amino acids. Trimming removed 8 bases at V and 2 bases at J, with 12 bases between. CDR3 amino acids: CASQGAITDTQYF. CDR3 DNA sequence: TGCGCCAGTCAGGGAGCTATCACAGATACGCAGTATTTT.